Listed below are T cell receptor beta chains from one sample, sequenced in a study of blood T cell repertoires in COVID-19. Sequencing was performed with immunoSEQ multiplex PCR; in TCRdb, only in-frame clones are kept and a portion is missing. The sample contains 350,000 or so clones, about nine tenths of which appear only once. The sequencing input was PBMCs or T cells enriched from blood (not recorded which). These receptors were taken from a woman aged 25 to 39 who had been exposed to COVID-19. CDR3s include the opening cysteine and the closing phenylalanine or tryptophan. Fields, in order: CDR3 protein, V gene, J gene, clone size. Only part of the rows carry a size: once, few, many, or a class if the clone is expanded.

CASSDGEVYGYTF,TRBV6-1,TRBJ1-2,NA
CASSFSGTGDVAKNIQYF,TRBV7-3,TRBJ2-4,NA
CASSPGPVGNTIYF,TRBV6-5,TRBJ1-3,NA
CASGLWSRNTEAFF,TRBV12-5,TRBJ1-1,NA
CASSPGLDADTQYF,TRBV4-2,TRBJ2-3,NA
CASTVGLSGSAYEQYF,TRBV9,TRBJ2-7,once
CASSPSEFTEAFF,TRBV7-8,TRBJ1-1,NA
CASSPHPLAGGGEQYF,TRBV11-2,TRBJ2-7,once
CASSFGDNYEQYF,TRBV11-3,TRBJ2-7,NA
CASSYVTGGLTEAFF,TRBV6-5,TRBJ1-1,NA
CASSLGPPGVTEAFF,TRBV7-9,TRBJ1-1,NA
CASSHQRDQYF,TRBV11-2,TRBJ2-7,NA
CATSRERGIDRNHNYGYTF,TRBV15,TRBJ1-2,NA
CASSEWDRGLAWTGYTF,TRBV6-1,TRBJ1-2,NA
CASSIAGGFNEQFF,TRBV19,TRBJ2-1,NA
CASSLSGGHRSNQPQHF,TRBV28,TRBJ1-5,NA
CASSQPTGFDQPQHF,TRBV6-5,TRBJ1-5,NA
CASSQVLSGLETQYF,TRBV3-1/TRBV3-2,TRBJ2-5,NA
CASSLEDRGNTEAFF,TRBV5-8,TRBJ1-1,NA
CASSTDRAGEQYF,TRBV7-3,TRBJ2-7,few
CASSLRGSTEAFF,TRBV28,TRBJ1-1,once
CASSADRGHYNEQFF,TRBV7-3,TRBJ2-1,NA
CASSLHRLAASTDTQYF,TRBV4-1,TRBJ2-3,NA
CSVGAVGQANEQYF,TRBV29-1,TRBJ2-7,NA
CASSSRGGFGANVLTF,TRBV5-5,TRBJ2-6,NA
CASSPARTSGAYEQYF,TRBV18,TRBJ2-7,NA
CTSSQDRTSGGELFF,TRBV1,TRBJ2-2,NA
CASSPRETGELFF,TRBV18,TRBJ2-2,NA
CASSPPGASDPYSYNEQFF,TRBV18,TRBJ2-1,NA
CASSPTLGAPFATNEKLFF,TRBV7-9,TRBJ1-4,NA
CASEIPLASTDTQYF,TRBV7-9,TRBJ2-3,NA
CASHVSYNEQFF,TRBV5-1,TRBJ2-1,NA
CASTLDGQFSYEQYF,TRBV7-8,TRBJ2-7,NA
CASRGGGGGEQYF,TRBV28,TRBJ2-7,NA
CASSLSRLAVLQETQYF,TRBV14,TRBJ2-5,NA
CASRHPRGKSSYNEQFF,TRBV27,TRBJ2-1,NA
CASSFLAVSSGNEQFF,TRBV27,TRBJ2-1,NA
CSVPGLAEQETQYF,TRBV29-1,TRBJ2-5,NA
CASSLLNAGRYEQYF,TRBV7-2,TRBJ2-7,NA
CASSKGLISTDTQYF,TRBV19,TRBJ2-3,NA